This T cell receptor beta chain comes out of a study of T-cell reconstitution after alpha-beta-depleted transplantation in children. CDR1 is MDHEN, CDR2 SYDVKM, per germline. CDR3 length: 13 residues. Trimming took off 3 bases at V and 2 bases at J, with 8 bases between the two ends. Ten or more counts support this clonotype. It was with unique molecular identifiers that the TCRbeta library was prepared. One entry per CDR3 protein, called by TCRdb with MiXCR from the PCR reads. The table lists hundreds of thousands of distinct CDR3 sequences, over 10% of them singletons. The source material was PBMCs, mostly from graft donor cells, sampled 360 days after TCRalphabeta/CD19-depleted stem cell transplant. The genes are TRBV28 and TRBJ2-7; TRBD2 is a possible D gene (5 bases). The sequence was obtained from a male patient between 10 and 17 years old who had a stem cell transplant for acute myeloid leukemia, so the T cells may come from the graft donor. CDR3 region: CASSLNGAYEQYF. The CDR3 nucleotides are TGTGCCAGCAGTTTGAACGGGGCCTACGAGCAGTACTTC.